This T cell receptor beta chain was documented in a study of early T cells in non-severe SARS-CoV-2 infection. About the study: Sequenced bulk RNA came from whole blood that was unsorted, and chains were unpaired. Overall study findings and caveats: Reliance on VDJdb matching favored anti-spike CD8 responses; private and CD4 specificities were missed.

Unique molecular identifiers were added to individual cDNA molecules. TCRdb fed the 5' RACE reads into MiXCR, producing one record per CDR3 protein. The sample consists of about 72,000 distinct CDR3 sequences, over 9.5% of them appearing once. This clonotype was observed at least ten times. Its antigen remains unknown. Trimming shortened V by 1 base and J by 9 bases, and 5 bases separated the two germline ends. The CDR3 totals 11 residues. Germline V gene lookup returns CDR1 SGHDT and CDR2 YYEEEE. The sequence came from an adult who was a healthcare worker with PCR-confirmed SARS-CoV-2 infection or an uninfected control (not recorded which). Sample: whole blood, taken at baseline. The rearrangement uses TRBV5-6 and TRBJ2-1; D uncertain. The CDR3 DNA is TGTGCCAGCAGCTTGCGCGGTGAGCAGTTCTTC. Amino acid sequence: CASSLRGEQFF.